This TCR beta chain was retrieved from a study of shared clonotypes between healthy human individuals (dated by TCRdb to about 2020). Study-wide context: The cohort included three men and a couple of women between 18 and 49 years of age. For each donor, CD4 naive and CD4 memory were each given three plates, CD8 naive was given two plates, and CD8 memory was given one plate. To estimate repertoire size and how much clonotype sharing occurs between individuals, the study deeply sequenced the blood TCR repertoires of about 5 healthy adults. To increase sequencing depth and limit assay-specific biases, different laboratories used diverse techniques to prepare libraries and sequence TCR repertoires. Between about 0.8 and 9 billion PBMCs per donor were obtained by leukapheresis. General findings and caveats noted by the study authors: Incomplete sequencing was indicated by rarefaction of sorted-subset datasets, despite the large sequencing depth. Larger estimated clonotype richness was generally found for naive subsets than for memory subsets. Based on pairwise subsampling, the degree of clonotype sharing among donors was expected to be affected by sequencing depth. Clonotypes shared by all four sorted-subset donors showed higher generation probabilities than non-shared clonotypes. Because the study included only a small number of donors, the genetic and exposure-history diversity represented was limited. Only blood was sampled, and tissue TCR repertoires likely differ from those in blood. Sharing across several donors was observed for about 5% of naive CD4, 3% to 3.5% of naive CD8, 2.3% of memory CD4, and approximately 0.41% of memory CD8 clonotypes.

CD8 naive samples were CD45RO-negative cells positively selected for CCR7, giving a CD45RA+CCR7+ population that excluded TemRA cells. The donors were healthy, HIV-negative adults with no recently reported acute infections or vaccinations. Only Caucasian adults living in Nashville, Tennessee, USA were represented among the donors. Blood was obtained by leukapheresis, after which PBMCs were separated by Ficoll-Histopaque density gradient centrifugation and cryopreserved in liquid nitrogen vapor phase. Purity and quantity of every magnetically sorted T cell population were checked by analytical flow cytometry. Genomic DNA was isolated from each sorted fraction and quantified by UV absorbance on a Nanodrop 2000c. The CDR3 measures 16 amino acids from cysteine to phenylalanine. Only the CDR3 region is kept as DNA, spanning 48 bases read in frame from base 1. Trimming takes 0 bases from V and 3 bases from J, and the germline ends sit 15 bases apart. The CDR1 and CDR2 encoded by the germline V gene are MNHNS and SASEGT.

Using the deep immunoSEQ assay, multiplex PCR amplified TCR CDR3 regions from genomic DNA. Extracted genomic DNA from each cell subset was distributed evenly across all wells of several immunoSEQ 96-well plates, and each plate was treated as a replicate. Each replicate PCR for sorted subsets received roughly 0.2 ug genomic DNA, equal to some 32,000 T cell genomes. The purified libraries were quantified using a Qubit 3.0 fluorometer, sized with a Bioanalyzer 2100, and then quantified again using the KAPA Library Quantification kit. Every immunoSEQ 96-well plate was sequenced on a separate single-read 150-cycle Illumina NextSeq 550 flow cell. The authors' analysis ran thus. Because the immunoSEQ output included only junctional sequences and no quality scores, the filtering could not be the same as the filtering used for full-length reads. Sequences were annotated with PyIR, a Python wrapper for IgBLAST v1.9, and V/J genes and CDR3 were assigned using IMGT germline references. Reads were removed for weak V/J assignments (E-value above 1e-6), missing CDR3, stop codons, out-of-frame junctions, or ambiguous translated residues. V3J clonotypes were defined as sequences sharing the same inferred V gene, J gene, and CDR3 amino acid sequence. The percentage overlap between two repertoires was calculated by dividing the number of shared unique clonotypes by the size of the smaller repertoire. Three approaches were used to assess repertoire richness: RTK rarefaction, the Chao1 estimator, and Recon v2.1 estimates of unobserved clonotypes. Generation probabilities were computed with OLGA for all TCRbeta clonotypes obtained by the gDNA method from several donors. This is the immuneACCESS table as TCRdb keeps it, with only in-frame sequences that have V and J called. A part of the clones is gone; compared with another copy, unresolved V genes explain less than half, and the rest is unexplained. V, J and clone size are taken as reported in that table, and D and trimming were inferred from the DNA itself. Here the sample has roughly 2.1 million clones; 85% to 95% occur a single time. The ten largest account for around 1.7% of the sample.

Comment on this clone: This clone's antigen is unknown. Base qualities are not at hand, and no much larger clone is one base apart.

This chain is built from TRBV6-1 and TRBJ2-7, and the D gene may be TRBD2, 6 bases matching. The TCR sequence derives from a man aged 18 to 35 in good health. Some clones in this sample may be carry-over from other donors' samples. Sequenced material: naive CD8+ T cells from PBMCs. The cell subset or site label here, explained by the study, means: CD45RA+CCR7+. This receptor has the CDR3 CASSEALRDVHYEQYF. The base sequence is TGTGCCAGCAGTGAAGCGCTGCGGGACGTGCACTACGAGCAGTACTTC.